This passage covers 25 T cell receptor beta chains from one sample sequenced in a study of blood T cell repertoires in COVID-19. This table comes from immunoSEQ multiplex PCR, and its TCRdb copy is limited to in-frame clones, with some not included. Counted here are 50,000 or so clones, roughly 80% occurring once; the ten biggest clones make up 7.3%. The specimen was peripheral blood. Receptors originate from a man aged 40-55 years with acute or convalescent COVID-19.

The V gene is TRBV24-1, the J gene TRBJ2-3; TRBD2 is a possible D gene (6 bases). Looked up from germline, CDR1 is KGHDR and CDR2 is SFDVKD. The CDR3 covers 15 residues. The V gene lost 1 base and the J gene lost 3 bases, with 10 bases spanning the gap. CDR3 DNA: TGTGCCACCAGTGATTTTGGGACTGCGACAGATACGCAGTATTTT. Protein: CATSDFGTATDTQYF.

The chain combines TRBV4-3 with TRBJ2-3, with D perhaps matching TRBD2 (5 bases). V lost 4 bases, J lost 2 bases, and 13 bases lay in between. There are 15 residues in the CDR3. From germline, CDR1 is LGHNA and CDR2 YSLEER. The chain's CDR3 is CASSRGPDFTDTQYF. For the CDR3, the DNA is TGCGCCAGCAGCCGAGGCCCGGACTTCACAGATACGCAGTATTTT.

The V call is TRBV6-6, the J call TRBJ2-5, with D possibly being TRBD1 (6 bases). The CDR3 runs 15 residues. CDR1 is MNHNY and CDR2 is SVGAGI in the germline V gene (reference sequence). The V end was cut by 2 bases, the J end by 3 bases, with 13 bases between. CDR3 in DNA: TGTGCCAGCAGTTACGCCTGGACAGCTAAAGAGACCCAGTACTTC. Translated, it gives CASSYAWTAKETQYF.

This chain joins TRBV7-3 and TRBJ2-1; the D is unclear. The CDR3 contains 14 residues. Germline CDR1 reads SGHTA; CDR2 reads FQGTGA. The ends were cut back, 2 bases at V and 9 bases at J, with 14 bases in the middle. The DNA of the CDR3 is TGTGCCAGCAGCTTACAAAAGGCTAGTGGTGAGCAGTTCTTC. This translates into CASSLQKASGEQFF.

The CDR3 loop reads CASSNGTFKYEQYF. In DNA, the CDR3 is TGTGCCAGCAGCAACGGGACATTTAAGTACGAGCAGTACTTC. This chain joins TRBV21-1 and TRBJ2-7; TRBD1, the table's D call, was not compared with the DNA. TRBV21-1 is described as a pseudogene. The length of the CDR3 is 14 residues.

This clone was found once. This chain links TRBV21-1 with TRBJ2-7; the table names TRBD2, a call not compared with the DNA. TRBV21-1 is a pseudogene segment. CDR3 length equals 15 residues. The DNA for the CDR3 is TGTGCCAGCAGCCCTGAGAGAGGGCGGAACTACGAGCAGTACTTC. Encoded protein: CASSPERGRNYEQYF.

This clone was seen only a few times. This chain connects TRBV5-6 to TRBJ2-2; D gene ambiguous. CDR3 size: 17 residues. Trimming removed 0 bases from V and 0 bases from J, with 12 bases in between. The germline gives CDR1 SGHDT, CDR2 YYEEEE. The CDR3 protein is CASSLAGWIANTGELFF. The CDR3 coding sequence is TGTGCCAGCAGCTTGGCCGGGTGGATTGCGAACACCGGGGAGCTGTTTTTT.

V gene TRBV7-9 combines with J gene TRBJ1-2; a possible D gene is TRBD1 (6 bases). The V gene's germline CDR1 is SEHNR and CDR2 FQNEAQ (reference sequence). The V end was cut by 5 bases, the J end by 7 bases, with 11 bases between. The CDR3 sequence is 12 residues long. CDR3 sequence reads: CASSAQGIGYTF. CDR3 DNA: TGTGCCAGCAGCGCACAGGGTATTGGCTACACCTTC.

V is TRBV2 and J is TRBJ1-5; 8 bases are shared with TRBD1. V lost 8 bases and J lost 6; bases outside the gene matches: 9. The CDR3 covers 14 residues. The germline V gene encodes CDR1 SNHLY and CDR2 FYNNEI. CDR3 sequence (DNA): TGTGCCAGCCAGGACAGGGCGCAAGGTCAGCCCCAGCATTTT. Translated, it gives CASQDRAQGQPQHF.

V gene TRBV9 combines with J gene TRBJ2-7; the D is unclear. V was cut by 3 bases and J by 0 bases, with 7 bases left in between. The CDR3 totals 13 residues. CDR1 and CDR2 from the germline V gene are SGDLS and YYNGEE. Here the CDR3 reads CASSGTDSYEQYF. The CDR3 nucleotides are TGTGCCAGCAGCGGAACAGACTCCTACGAGCAGTACTTC.

V usage is TRBV6-5 and J usage is TRBJ1-5, with D perhaps TRBD1 (6 bases). Germline V gives CDR1 MNHEY, CDR2 SVGAGI. Trimming stripped 6 bases from V and 2 bases from J, with 11 bases between. CDR3 length: 14 amino acids. CDR3: CASRKQGRNQPQHF. The CDR3 DNA reads TGTGCCAGCAGGAAACAGGGCCGCAATCAGCCCCAGCATTTT.

The V call is TRBV6-2 or TRBV6-3, the J call TRBJ1-2; D may be TRBD1 (5 bases). Trimming cost V 0 bases and J 2 bases, with 7 bases left between them. Germline-derived CDR1 and CDR2 are MNHEY and SVGEGT. The CDR3 loop spans 14 amino acids. CDR3 bases: TGTGCCAGCAGTTACTCCAGACAGAACTATGGCTACACCTTC. It encodes CASSYSRQNYGYTF.

The J gene is TRBJ1-6, the V gene TRBV5-4; 7 bases fit TRBD1. This CDR3 region has 15 residues. Germline V lookup: CDR1 SGHNT, CDR2 YYREEE (reference sequence). The ends lost 4 bases at V and 7 bases at J; junction bases unmatched: 8. CDR3 nucleotides: TGTGCCAGCAGCCTAGGGACAGCGAAAAATTCACCCCTCCACTTT. It translates to CASSLGTAKNSPLHF.

The V call is TRBV5-8, the J call TRBJ2-5; TRBD1 matches 9 bases. This CDR3 comprises 13 residues. V dropped 0 bases and J dropped 8; count of bases not matched to a gene: 2. The germline CDR1 and CDR2 sequences are SGHTS and YDEGEE. CDR3 DNA sequence: TGTGCCAGCAGCTTGGGGGACAGGGAAACCCAGTACTTC. This gives the protein CASSLGDRETQYF. The variable domain in full, completed from reference TRBV5-8 and TRBJ2-5, reads EAGVTQSPTHLIKTRGQQATLRCSPISGHTSVYWYQQALGLGLQFLLWYDEGEERNRGNFPPRFSGRQFPNYSSELNVNALELEDSALYLCASSLGDRETQYFGPGTRLLVL.

The chain uses TRBV2 and TRBJ1-6; 7 nucleotides match TRBD1. The V gene end was trimmed by 7 bases and the J gene end by 9 bases; junction bases not matched to a gene: 6. The CDR3 consists of 13 residues. Germline CDR1 SNHLY, CDR2 FYNNEI. CDR3 residues: CASNTGVLSPLHF. As DNA, the CDR3 is TGTGCCAGCAACACAGGGGTACTTTCACCCCTCCACTTT.

The table lists this clone with a few counts. This chain links TRBV4-1 with TRBJ2-5; D is undetermined. Germline V gene data show CDR1 as MGHRA and CDR2 as YSYEKL. CDR3 size: 17 residues. Between the trimmed V and J ends, which lost 0 bases and 0 bases, there was a span of 14 bases. The CDR3 reads CASSQDPVRANQETQYF. CDR3 coding DNA: TGCGCCAGCAGCCAAGACCCGGTCAGAGCGAACCAAGAGACCCAGTACTTC.

This chain joins TRBV29-1 and TRBJ2-1; 13 bases are shared with TRBD2. The CDR3 runs 15 residues. Trimming at V came to 4 bases and at J to 2 bases, leaving 2 bases not matched to a gene. Germline CDR1 is SQVTM and CDR2 is ANQGSEA. The CDR3, as DNA: TGCAGCGTTGCAGGACTAGCGGGAGCCTACAATGAGCAGTTCTTC. It translates to CSVAGLAGAYNEQFF.

This clone was found once. The CDR3 region is CASSEQVNQPQHF. In DNA, the CDR3 is TGTGCCAGCAGTGAACAGGTAAATCAGCCCCAGCATTTT. This rearrangement joins TRBV6-1 to TRBJ1-5; the D is unclear. Trimming took 2 bases from V and 4 from J, leaving 6 bases between them. The length of the CDR3 is 13 residues. Germline V CDR1 and CDR2: MNHNS, SASEGT.

The rearrangement links TRBV9 to TRBJ2-2, with unresolved D. V was trimmed by 4 bases and J by 6 bases, leaving 7 bases between them. Germline values: CDR1 SGDLS, CDR2 YYNGEE. The CDR3 is 12 residues long. CDR3 DNA: TGTGCCAGCAGCTTAGGGCCCGGGGAGCTGTTTTTT. Its translation: CASSLGPGELFF.

The chain employs TRBV19 and TRBJ1-2; D uncertain. From germline, CDR1 is LNHDA and CDR2 SQIVND (reference sequence). The CDR3 totals 13 residues. The V and J ends lost 7 bases and 4 bases respectively, with 13 bases between them. CDR3 in amino acids: CASKNVGGYGYTF. In nucleotides, the CDR3 is TGTGCCAGTAAGAATGTAGGAGGCTATGGCTACACCTTC.

The V and J genes are TRBV7-6 and TRBJ2-6; a possible D gene is TRBD1 (5 bases). V lost 2 bases, J lost 0 bases, and 17 bases lay in between. CDR1 and CDR2 from the germline V gene are SGHVS and FNYEAQ. The CDR3 covers 19 residues. The CDR3 DNA follows: TGTGCCAGCAGCTTAACGACAGCCCTTTTGAACTCTGGGGCCAACGTCCTGACTTTC. Translating it yields CASSLTTALLNSGANVLTF.

This chain connects TRBV29-1 to TRBJ2-1; D is undetermined. Looked up from germline, CDR1 is SQVTM and CDR2 is ANQGSEA. This CDR3 is built from 10 residues. Trimming cost V 5 bases and J 6 bases, with 5 bases left between them. The CDR3 loop reads CSVSANEQFF. CDR3 nucleotides: TGCAGCGTTAGCGCCAATGAGCAGTTCTTC.

V usage is TRBV5-1 and J usage is TRBJ1-2; no clear D. CDR1 and CDR2 from the germline V gene are SGHRS and YFSETQ. Trimming took 0 bases from V and 5 from J, leaving 14 bases between them. The CDR3 loop spans 15 amino acids. The DNA for the CDR3 is TGCGCCAGCAGCTTGGGGGGAGGTTCCCGGTATGGCTACACCTTC. Translating it yields CASSLGGGSRYGYTF.

The rearrangement joins TRBV4-1 to TRBJ1-6; the D gene is possibly TRBD1 (5 bases). The V gene's germline CDR1 is MGHRA and CDR2 YSYEKL. CDR3 size: 15 residues. V gave up 4 bases and J gave up 8 bases, with 15 bases separating them. The CDR3 loop reads CASSLPFGGDSPLHF. CDR3 in DNA: TGCGCCAGCAGCCTACCTTTCGGGGGTGATTCACCCCTCCACTTT.

V gene TRBV3-1 (or the pseudogene TRBV3-2) combines with J gene TRBJ2-3, with TRBD2 matching 11 bases. The germline CDR1 and CDR2 sequences are LGHDT and YNNKEL (reference sequence). The V and J ends lost 1 base and 0 bases, in that order; junction bases with no gene match: 3. The CDR3 sequence is 17 residues long. The CDR3 spells CASSQVVAGGSTDTQYF. The CDR3 DNA reads TGTGCCAGCAGCCAAGTTGTAGCGGGGGGGAGCACAGATACGCAGTATTTT.